Sequencing of this T cell receptor beta chain was carried out in a study of beta chain features in type 1 diabetes. Findings and caveats of the study: Patients with type 1 diabetes showed fewer VDJ junction insertions and more deletions. When Type 1 diabetes patients were examined, their TCRB CDR3s proved moderately but significantly shorter in all four CD4+ subsets. Cells expressing TCR highly could be over-represented by cDNA sequencing.

The length of the CDR3 is 15 residues. Germline assignment: CDR1 SNHLY and CDR2 FYNNEI. The V gene lost 3 bases and the J gene lost 4 bases, with 13 bases spanning the gap. Concerning this clone: Its cognate antigen is unknown.

Since all of the isolated RNA was reverse transcribed, expressed TCRB transcripts were what got sequenced. Measured with immunoSEQ multiplex PCR; TCRdb has only the in-frame clones, and not every one. The profile shows almost 350,000 clones, approximately 9.9% of them singletons. The sequence was obtained from a man aged 25 to 45 with type 1 diabetes. The chain is built from TRBV2 and TRBJ1-5, with a tentative D call TRBD1 (5 bases). Sequencing was performed on central memory CD4+ T cells from blood. Here the CDR3 reads CASSELQGRNQPQHF. CDR3 in DNA: TGTGCCAGCAGTGAGTTGCAGGGTCGTAATCAGCCCCAGCATTTT.